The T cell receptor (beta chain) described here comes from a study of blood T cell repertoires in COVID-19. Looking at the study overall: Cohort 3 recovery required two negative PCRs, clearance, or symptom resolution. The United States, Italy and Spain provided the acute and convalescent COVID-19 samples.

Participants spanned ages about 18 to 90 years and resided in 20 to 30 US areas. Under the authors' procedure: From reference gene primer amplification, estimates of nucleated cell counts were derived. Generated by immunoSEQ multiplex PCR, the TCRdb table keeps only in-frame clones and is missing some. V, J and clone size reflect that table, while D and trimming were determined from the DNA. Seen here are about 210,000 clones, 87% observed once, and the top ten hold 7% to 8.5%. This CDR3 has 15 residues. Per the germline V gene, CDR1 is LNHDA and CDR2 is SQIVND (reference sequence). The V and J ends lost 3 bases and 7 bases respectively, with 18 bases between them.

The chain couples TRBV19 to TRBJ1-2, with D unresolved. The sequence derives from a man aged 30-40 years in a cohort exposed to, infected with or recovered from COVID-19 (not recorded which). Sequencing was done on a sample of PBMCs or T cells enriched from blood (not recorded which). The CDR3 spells CASSILLGKVSGYTF. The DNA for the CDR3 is TGTGCCAGTAGTATTCTACTAGGGAAAGTCTCTGGCTACACCTTC.